These 29 T cell receptor beta chains originate from one sample sequenced in a study of T-cell reconstitution after alpha-beta-depleted transplantation in children. The TCRbeta library was prepared with unique molecular identifiers. TCRdb reprocessed the PCR reads with MiXCR, giving one entry per CDR3 protein. The sample shows approximately 300,000 distinct CDR3 sequences, about a tenth of them seen only once. The sample consisted of PBMCs, taken before TCRalphabeta/CD19-depleted stem cell transplant. These TCRs come from a boy younger than two with acute myeloid leukemia, due to receive a stem cell transplant.

This rearrangement joins TRBV4-3 to TRBJ2-7; D not resolved. The CDR3 covers 13 residues. Germline V gene sequence: CDR1 LGHNA, CDR2 YSLEER. With 0 bases removed from V and 3 bases from J, the gap between germline ends came to 6 bases. For the CDR3, the DNA is TGCGCCAGCAGCCAAGATCAAGGCTACGAGCAGTACTTC. Its translation: CASSQDQGYEQYF.

The chain has TRBV6-5 and TRBJ1-5; perhaps TRBD1 as D (6 bases). Per germline, CDR1 MNHEY and CDR2 SVGAGI. Trimming took 0 bases from V and 4 from J, leaving 7 bases between them. The CDR3 is 14 amino acids. The CDR3 sequence: CASSYSGQNQPQHF. CDR3 coding DNA: TGTGCCAGCAGTTACTCCGGACAGAATCAGCCCCAGCATTTT.

The genes are TRBV7-6 and TRBJ1-5; the match to TRBD1 covers 11 bases. Germline V gives CDR1 SGHVS, CDR2 FNYEAQ. V lost 3 bases and J lost 1; bases outside the gene matches: 8. The CDR3 is 18 residues long. The CDR3 reads CASSLTGTGGRSNQPQHF. The CDR3, as DNA: TGTGCCAGCAGCTTGACCGGGACAGGGGGTCGGAGCAATCAGCCCCAGCATTTT. Full variable domain (remainder filled in from reference TRBV7-6 and TRBJ1-5): GAGVSQSPRYKVTKRGQDVALRCDPISGHVSLYWYRQALGQGPEFLTYFNYEAQQDKSGLPNDRFSAERPEGSISTLTIQRTEQRDSAMYRCASSLTGTGGRSNQPQHFGDGTRLSIL.

This clonotype has a handful of counts. The rearrangement uses TRBV6-5 and TRBJ2-7, with 8 bases aligning to TRBD1. The germline CDR1 and CDR2 sequences are MNHEY and SVGAGI. The V and J ends lost 4 bases and 4 bases, in that order; junction bases with no gene match: 12. There are 16 residues in the CDR3. CDR3 residues: CASSCADWTGRYEQYF. Written as DNA, the CDR3 is TGTGCCAGCAGTTGCGCCGATTGGACAGGGCGATACGAGCAGTACTTC.

This clonotype occurred many times. CDR3 in amino acids: CSVVQGSPGNTIYF. The CDR3 bases are TGCAGCGTTGTTCAGGGGAGTCCTGGAAACACCATATATTTT. The rearrangement uses TRBV29-1 and TRBJ1-3; D is perhaps TRBD1 (6 bases). The germline V and J ends were trimmed by 4 bases and 2 bases, with 12 bases remaining between them. The CDR3 loop spans 14 amino acids. Per the germline V gene, CDR1 is SQVTM and CDR2 is ANQGSEA.

This clonotype appeared many times. The V and J genes are TRBV5-1 and TRBJ2-5, with 11 positions matching TRBD2. Germline loops: CDR1 SGHRS, CDR2 YFSETQ. With 0 bases clipped from V and 4 bases from J, the junction kept 2 bases outside the gene matches. CDR3 length: 15 residues. This CDR3 is CASSLEGTSGETQYF. CDR3 DNA: TGCGCCAGCAGCTTGGAAGGGACTAGCGGAGAGACCCAGTACTTC.

There are many counts of this clonotype. The rearrangement uses TRBV5-1 and TRBJ1-6, with 9 bases fitting TRBD1. CDR1 and CDR2 from the germline V gene are SGHRS and YFSETQ. V trimming: 2 bases; J trimming: 7 bases; junction bases outside the gene matches: 4. The CDR3 has 15 residues. CDR3 coding DNA: TGCGCCAGCAGCTTACAGGGGGCCTCGAATTCACCCCTCCACTTT. Translating it yields CASSLQGASNSPLHF.

This clonotype showed up many times. CDR3: CASSLPSGPTQYF. For the CDR3, the DNA is TGCGCCAGCAGCTTGCCTAGCGGTCCTACGCAGTATTTT. The chain uses TRBV5-1 and TRBJ2-3; 7 bases line up with TRBD2. From germline, CDR1 is SGHRS and CDR2 YFSETQ. Trimming cost V 1 base and J 8 bases; bases outside gene matches: 4. The CDR3 consists of 13 residues.

V gene TRBV19 combines with J gene TRBJ2-1, with TRBD2 matching 9 bases. The V segment lost 7 bases and the J segment 14 bases; nucleotides outside the gene matches: 9. The CDR3 sequence is 12 residues long. CDR1 and CDR2 from the germline V gene are LNHDA and SQIVND (reference sequence). This chain's CDR3 is CASTGGGDSEFF. The CDR3 nucleotides are TGTGCCAGTACTGGCGGGGGGGATTCTGAGTTCTTC.

This clonotype was observed at least ten times. The rearrangement links TRBV7-8 to TRBJ2-5; the D gene is possibly TRBD2 (6 bases). The CDR3 contains 13 residues. The V gene lost 2 bases and the J gene lost 5 bases, with 9 bases spanning the gap. Germline CDR1 SGHVS, CDR2 FQNEAQ. CDR3 in amino acids: CASSLRLAETQYF. The DNA for the CDR3 is TGTGCCAGCAGCTTACGTCTAGCGGAGACCCAGTACTTC.

The rearrangement uses TRBV19 and TRBJ2-1, with 9 bases that match TRBD2. The CDR3 length is 14 residues. Germline loops: CDR1 LNHDA, CDR2 SQIVND (reference sequence). The V and J ends lost 7 bases and 9 bases, in that order; junction bases with no gene match: 10. The CDR3 is CASNQVAGAGEQFF. The DNA for the CDR3 is TGTGCCAGTAATCAGGTAGCGGGAGCGGGTGAGCAGTTCTTC.

In this sample, this clonotype turned up many times. The CDR3 nucleotides are TGCGCCAGCAGCTTGGAGGGCCCTAGGACAGGGGCTTCACCCCTCCACTTT. Amino acid sequence: CASSLEGPRTGASPLHF. This chain connects TRBV5-1 to TRBJ1-6; 9 bases are shared with TRBD1. The CDR3 is made up of 17 amino acids. Germline CDR1 SGHRS, CDR2 YFSETQ. The J segment lost 9 bases and the V segment lost 0 bases, leaving 10 bases of the junction unmatched.

This clonotype was found many times. The gene calls are TRBV29-1 and TRBJ2-7, with D unclear. The V gene's germline CDR1 is SQVTM and CDR2 ANQGSEA. The CDR3 sequence is 13 residues long. Trimming left V 7 bases short and J 1 base short, with 14 bases between. CDR3 residues: CSAENPLSYEQYF. The DNA of the CDR3 is TGCAGCGCCGAAAACCCGTTATCCTACGAGCAGTACTTC.

There are many counts of this clonotype. This chain uses TRBV5-1 with TRBJ2-7, with D uncertain. The germline CDR1 and CDR2 sequences are SGHRS and YFSETQ. The CDR3 contains 15 residues. V was trimmed by 1 base and J by 4 bases, leaving 15 bases between them. CDR3 in amino acids: CASSLSQVGIYEQYF. CDR3 DNA: TGCGCCAGCAGCTTGAGCCAGGTAGGGATTTACGAGCAGTACTTC.

This clonotype occurred many times. The gene calls are TRBV5-1 and TRBJ2-7; weak D call: TRBD1 (7 bases). Trimming shortened V by 4 bases and J by 3 bases, and 17 bases separated the two germline ends. This CDR3 is built from 15 residues. Germline V gene lookup returns CDR1 SGHRS and CDR2 YFSETQ. CDR3 in amino acids: CASSMGGQTNYEQYF. DNA of the CDR3: TGCGCCAGCAGCATGGGGGGACAGACTAACTACGAGCAGTACTTC.

This clonotype came up a few times. The CDR3 sequence is CASSQHSSGSNTGELFF. As DNA, the CDR3 is TGTGCCAGCAGCCAACACTCTAGCGGGAGTAACACCGGGGAGCTGTTTTTT. The rearrangement links TRBV4-2 to TRBJ2-2; 10 nucleotides agree with TRBD2. J was trimmed by 2 bases and V by 2 bases; bases with no gene match: 5. Germline V lookup: CDR1 LGHNA, CDR2 YNFKEQ. The CDR3 loop spans 17 amino acids.

In its sample, this clonotype was seen many times. The chain joins TRBV5-8 to TRBJ2-5; TRBD2 matches 10 bases. J lost 0 bases, V lost 5 bases, and 7 bases had no gene match. This CDR3 contains 16 residues. CDR1 is SGHTS and CDR2 is YDEGEE in the germline V gene. The CDR3 reads CASRPGLAVYQETQYF. CDR3 sequence (DNA): TGTGCCAGCAGACCTGGACTAGCGGTGTACCAAGAGACCCAGTACTTC.

This clonotype was detected many times. The rearrangement uses TRBV12-3 or TRBV12-4 and TRBJ1-5; D unresolved. There are 13 residues in the CDR3. Trimming cost V 6 bases and J 6 bases, with 12 bases left between them. CDR3 in amino acids: CASSPSGPQPQHF. The CDR3 DNA reads TGTGCCAGCAGCCCCAGCGGGCCTCAGCCCCAGCATTTT.

This clonotype has at least ten counts. J is TRBJ2-5 and V is TRBV7-9; tentatively, D is TRBD2 (6 bases). The germline V gene has CDR1 SEHNR and CDR2 FQNEAQ (reference sequence). This CDR3 is built from 15 residues. Trimming removed 2 bases at V and 2 bases at J, with 12 bases between. In DNA form, the CDR3 reads TGTGCCAGCAGCTTATTCAGCGGACTACAAGAGACCCAGTACTTC. This sequence encodes CASSLFSGLQETQYF.

This clonotype has ten or more counts. CDR3 in DNA: TGTGCCAGCAGTTCCAGGGGTCGACACCTCTATGGCTACACCTTC. Residues: CASSSRGRHLYGYTF. The V gene is TRBV12-3 or TRBV12-4, the J gene TRBJ1-2; D possibly corresponds to TRBD1 (6 bases). The ends were cut back, 4 bases at V and 4 bases at J, with 16 bases in the middle. The CDR3 consists of 15 residues.

This clonotype was counted at least ten times. The gene calls are TRBV10-3 and TRBJ2-5; unclear D gene. Germline V gene data show CDR1 as ENHRY and CDR2 as SYGVKD. Between the trimmed V and J ends, which lost 3 bases and 5 bases, there was a span of 4 bases. This CDR3 spans 11 amino acids. CDR3 sequence reads: CAISDVETQYF. The CDR3 DNA is TGTGCCATCAGTGATGTCGAGACCCAGTACTTC.

This clonotype was seen repeatedly, ten times or more. The chain recombines TRBV6-4 with TRBJ2-3; possible D gene TRBD2, 6 bases. The V gene's germline CDR1 is MRHNA and CDR2 SNTAGT. The CDR3 runs 15 residues. V was pared by 0 bases and J by 2 bases, with 9 bases between. The CDR3 protein is CASSDSAGTTDTQYF. CDR3 coding DNA: TGTGCCAGCAGTGACTCCGCGGGGACCACAGATACGCAGTATTTT.

This clonotype was counted at least ten times. This rearrangement joins TRBV6-2 or TRBV6-3 to TRBJ2-3; 11 bases map to TRBD2. Germline V CDR1 and CDR2: MNHEY, SVGEGT. CDR3 size: 15 residues. V shed 6 bases and J 1 base; nucleotides not matched to a gene: 3. This CDR3 is CASSPTSGGTDTQYF. The CDR3 DNA follows: TGTGCCAGCAGCCCGACTAGCGGGGGCACAGATACGCAGTATTTT.

This clonotype was seen many times. J is TRBJ2-7 and V is TRBV7-9; 8 bases fit TRBD1. The CDR3 has 17 amino acids. J was trimmed by 1 base and V by 1 base; bases with no gene match: 9. Germline V lookup: CDR1 SEHNR, CDR2 FQNEAQ (reference sequence). The CDR3 DNA is TGTGCCAGCAGCTTAGGGGACAGGAGTCCCATTTCCTACGAGCAGTACTTC. Its translation: CASSLGDRSPISYEQYF.

The table lists this clonotype with a few counts. The chain joins TRBV7-1 to TRBJ2-5; 9 positions agree with TRBD2. TRBV7-1 has ORF status, its function being uncertain. There are 22 residues in the CDR3. Trimming cost V 3 bases and J 4 bases; bases outside gene matches: 27. The DNA of the CDR3 is TGTGCCAGCAGCTCCCCTCGATCAGGGACGACTACCAGCGGGAGGTTCCGAGAGACCCAGTACTTC. Translating it yields CASSSPRSGTTTSGRFRETQYF.

The chain combines TRBV3-1 with TRBJ1-6; D gene ambiguous. This CDR3 spans 15 amino acids. The germline V gene encodes CDR1 LGHDT and CDR2 YNNKEL (reference sequence). Trimming shortened V by 1 base and J by 10 bases, and 14 bases separated the two germline ends. The CDR3 sequence is CASSQVTLGYSPLHF. In DNA, the CDR3 is TGTGCCAGCAGCCAAGTGACGTTGGGGTACTCACCCCTCCACTTT.

This chain uses TRBV12-3 or TRBV12-4 with TRBJ1-4; 7 bases map to TRBD1. This CDR3 spans 15 amino acids. V dropped 4 bases and J dropped 4; count of bases not matched to a gene: 6. This CDR3 reads CASSSGQTFNEKLFF. Here the CDR3 DNA reads TGTGCCAGCAGTTCGGGACAGACCTTTAATGAAAAACTGTTTTTT.

This clonotype was counted at least ten times. The chain has TRBV20-1 and TRBJ2-7, with TRBD2 matching over 7 bases. Trimming took 3 bases from V and 0 from J; bases not matched to a gene: 8. The CDR3 has 15 amino acids. Germline V lookup: CDR1 DFQATT, CDR2 SNEGSKA (reference sequence). The CDR3 sequence is CSARGTTPSSYEQYF. CDR3 DNA sequence: TGCAGTGCTAGGGGGACTACCCCGAGCTCCTACGAGCAGTACTTC.

Ten or more counts support this clonotype. The chain recombines TRBV4-1 with TRBJ2-1; D possibly corresponds to TRBD2 (5 bases). Germline V gene lookup returns CDR1 MGHRA and CDR2 YSYEKL. CDR3 length equals 17 residues. V was cut by 3 bases and J by 0 bases, with 15 bases left in between. Written as DNA, the CDR3 is TGCGCCAGCAGCCAGACCTTAGCGAGTAGCTCCTACAATGAGCAGTTCTTC. Translation: CASSQTLASSSYNEQFF.